Below are 8 T cell receptor beta chains sequenced from a single sample in a study of cytomegalovirus exposure and HLA in healthy donors. Both 60 Vbeta primers and 13 Jbeta primers went into the PCR. Data came from immunoSEQ multiplex PCR; TCRdb stores just in-frame clones and leaves some out. The table records 99,000 or so clones, about 80% of them present only once. The sample consisted of PBMCs. The receptors come from a woman aged 40-49 years in good health and CMV-seronegative.

The chain carries TRBV7-2 and TRBJ2-7, with 10 bases matching TRBD1. J was trimmed by 2 bases and V by 8 bases; bases with no gene match: 6. Germline CDR1 reads SGHTA; CDR2 reads FQGNSA. The CDR3 contains 14 residues. CDR3 in amino acids: CASHGQGEPYEQYF. In DNA, the CDR3 is TGTGCCAGCCACGGACAGGGGGAACCCTACGAGCAGTACTTC. Supplemented by reference TRBV7-2 and TRBJ2-7, the full variable domain reads GAGVSQSPSNKVTEKGKDVELRCDPISGHTALYWYRQSLGQGLEFLIYFQGNSAPDKSGLPSDRFSAERTGGSVSTLTIQRTQQEDSAVYLCASHGQGEPYEQYFGPGTRLTVT.

The table lists this clone with a few counts. This rearrangement joins TRBV27 to TRBJ1-1; D gene ambiguous. Trimming cost V 5 bases and J 0 bases, with 10 bases left between them. In germline, CDR1 is MNHEY, CDR2 SMNVEV (reference sequence). CDR3 length: 14 amino acids. CDR3 DNA sequence: TGTGCCAGCAGTAGGAGAGCAGTGAACACTGAAGCTTTCTTT. It specifies CASSRRAVNTEAFF.

The V gene is TRBV7-2, the J gene TRBJ2-4; TRBD1 matches 7 bases. CDR3 length equals 15 residues. With 5 bases clipped from V and 9 bases from J, the junction kept 13 bases outside the gene matches. Germline-derived CDR1 and CDR2 are SGHTA and FQGNSA. In DNA, the CDR3 is TGTGCCAGCAGCGCTTCGACAGGGCGCCTAGGCATTCAGTACTTC. This sequence encodes CASSASTGRLGIQYF.

This rearrangement joins TRBV7-9 to TRBJ2-5; D call uncertain. V dropped 1 base and J dropped 5 bases, with 14 bases sitting between them. Germline V CDR1 and CDR2: SEHNR, FQNEAQ (reference sequence). This CDR3 region has 15 residues. DNA of the CDR3: TGTGCCAGCAGCTTAGTTAGTCTACCTTCGGAGACCCAGTACTTC. It yields the protein CASSLVSLPSETQYF.

The J gene is TRBJ1-2, the V gene TRBV28; no firm D call. Germline lookup yields CDR1 MDHEN and CDR2 SYDVKM. Trimming took off 3 bases at V and 8 bases at J, with 13 bases between the two ends. The CDR3 sequence is 13 residues long. The CDR3 sequence is CASSFSSGGGYTF. CDR3 coding DNA: TGTGCCAGCAGTTTTAGTTCAGGAGGAGGCTACACCTTC.

The chain employs TRBV28 and TRBJ2-7; perhaps TRBD1 as D (7 bases). Germline CDR1 is MDHEN and CDR2 is SYDVKM. The CDR3 spans 16 residues. Trimming left V 6 bases short and J 4 bases short, with 22 bases between. This CDR3 is CASRAWEGGGVYEQYF. The CDR3 DNA reads as TGTGCCAGCAGGGCCTGGGAAGGGGGCGGGGTATACGAGCAGTACTTC.

In this sample, this clone turned up once. The chain is built from TRBV28 and TRBJ2-3; D gene ambiguous. The CDR3 contains 15 residues. Germline V CDR1 and CDR2: MDHEN, SYDVKM. With 6 bases removed from V and 0 bases from J, the gap between germline ends came to 13 bases. In DNA form, the CDR3 reads TGTGCCAGCAGACCGGAGACCTTTAGCACAGATACGCAGTATTTT. Encoded protein: CASRPETFSTDTQYF.

This chain links TRBV19 with TRBJ1-1; perhaps TRBD1 as D (5 bases). This CDR3 has 17 residues. Trimming left V 1 base short and J 10 bases short, with 25 bases between. The germline CDR1 and CDR2 sequences are LNHDA and SQIVND (reference sequence). The CDR3: CASSIGGRGAGGGGAFF. The CDR3 nucleotides read TGTGCCAGTAGTATAGGAGGAAGGGGCGCCGGGGGAGGTGGAGCTTTCTTT.